This is a list of T cell receptor beta chains from one sample in a study of graft-versus-host responses after intestinal transplantation. The repertoire was sequenced with immunoSEQ multiplex PCR; TCRdb's copy has only in-frame clones and lacks some. The repertoire holds tens of thousands of clones, with more than 85% as singletons. For these TCRs, the target antigens are not known. Sequencing used unstimulated CD4+ T cells sorted from spleen or lymph node cells, obtained before transplant. These receptors were obtained from a human donor who was the organ donor for an intestinal transplant. The CDR3 runs from the conserved cysteine through the conserved F or W. The order of the fields is clone size, D gene, V gene, J gene, CDR3 protein, CDR3 DNA. D genes are given only for firm matches. Clone size, where shown, is once, few, many, or a class for clones that have expanded.

clone size: -; D gene: -; V gene: TRBV7-3; J gene: TRBJ1-1; CDR3 protein: CASSRNGGRGSTEAFF; CDR3 DNA: TGTGCCAGCAGCCGTAATGGGGGCAGGGGATCGACCGAAGCTTTCTTT
clone size: -; D gene: -; V gene: TRBV5-1; J gene: TRBJ2-6; CDR3 protein: CASRSSSGANVLTF; CDR3 DNA: TGCGCCAGCAGATCGTCCTCTGGGGCCAACGTCCTGACTTTC
clone size: -; D gene: TRBD1; V gene: TRBV18; J gene: TRBJ1-2; CDR3 protein: CASSLDGQVSSGYTF; CDR3 DNA: TGTGCCAGCTCACTGGACGGACAGGTATCGAGCGGCTACACCTTC
clone size: -; D gene: -; V gene: TRBV11-3; J gene: TRBJ2-2; CDR3 protein: CASSRGRVTGELFF; CDR3 DNA: TGTGCCAGCAGTCGAGGTCGGGTCACCGGGGAGCTGTTTTTT
clone size: -; D gene: -; V gene: TRBV7-8; J gene: TRBJ2-6; CDR3 protein: CASSRLTGPGANVLTF; CDR3 DNA: TGTGCCAGCAGCCGCCTCACAGGCCCTGGGGCCAACGTCCTGACTTTC
clone size: once; D gene: TRBD2; V gene: TRBV5-4; J gene: TRBJ2-1; CDR3 protein: CASSSPRGLADGNEQFF; CDR3 DNA: TGTGCCAGCAGCTCGCCTCGCGGACTAGCGGATGGCAATGAGCAGTTCTTC
clone size: -; D gene: -; V gene: TRBV12-5; J gene: TRBJ2-1; CDR3 protein: CASGLGPVSSYNEQFF; CDR3 DNA: TGTGCTAGTGGTTTGGGCCCCGTCAGCTCCTACAATGAGCAGTTCTTC
clone size: -; D gene: TRBD2; V gene: TRBV27; J gene: TRBJ2-7; CDR3 protein: CASRPGLAPYEQYF; CDR3 DNA: TGTGCCAGCAGACCAGGACTAGCGCCCTACGAGCAGTACTTC
clone size: -; D gene: TRBD1; V gene: TRBV11-3; J gene: TRBJ2-2; CDR3 protein: CASSVGQVGPGELFF; CDR3 DNA: TGTGCCAGCAGTGTGGGACAGGTTGGACCCGGGGAGCTGTTTTTT
clone size: -; D gene: TRBD2; V gene: TRBV14; J gene: TRBJ2-7; CDR3 protein: CASSPGLAGSVGDEQYF; CDR3 DNA: TGTGCCAGCAGCCCGGGACTAGCTGGGAGCGTCGGGGACGAGCAGTACTTC
clone size: -; D gene: -; V gene: TRBV2; J gene: TRBJ1-5; CDR3 protein: CASSELLSNQPQHF; CDR3 DNA: TGTGCCAGCAGTGAACTGTTGAGCAATCAGCCCCAGCATTTT
clone size: few; D gene: -; V gene: TRBV4-1; J gene: TRBJ1-1; CDR3 protein: CASSQPGNTLAEAFF; CDR3 DNA: TGCGCCAGCAGCCAACCCGGGAACACACTTGCTGAAGCTTTCTTT
clone size: -; D gene: TRBD2; V gene: TRBV9; J gene: TRBJ2-1; CDR3 protein: CASSVALPAGGPNEQFF; CDR3 DNA: TGTGCCAGCAGCGTAGCACTCCCAGCGGGAGGGCCCAATGAGCAGTTCTTC
clone size: -; D gene: -; V gene: TRBV19; J gene: TRBJ1-2; CDR3 protein: CASSILGGVGYTF; CDR3 DNA: TGTGCCAGTAGTATCCTCGGGGGAGTTGGCTACACCTTC
clone size: -; D gene: TRBD2; V gene: TRBV5-1; J gene: TRBJ2-1; CDR3 protein: CASSLGLALRNEQFF; CDR3 DNA: TGCGCCAGCAGCTTGGGACTAGCTTTGCGTAATGAGCAGTTCTTC
clone size: -; D gene: TRBD1; V gene: TRBV7-7; J gene: TRBJ2-7; CDR3 protein: CASSKDSGQGIYEQYF; CDR3 DNA: TGTGCCAGCAGCAAGGATTCGGGACAGGGGATCTACGAGCAGTACTTC
clone size: -; D gene: -; V gene: TRBV10-3; J gene: TRBJ1-1; CDR3 protein: CAISAKQDTEAFF; CDR3 DNA: TGTGCCATCAGTGCCAAACAGGACACTGAAGCTTTCTTT
clone size: once; D gene: TRBD1; V gene: TRBV27; J gene: TRBJ2-5; CDR3 protein: CASSLKGTGSPRMRETQYF; CDR3 DNA: TGTGCCAGCAGTTTAAAGGGGACAGGGAGTCCTAGGATGAGGGAGACCCAGTACTTC
clone size: -; D gene: TRBD1; V gene: TRBV6-6; J gene: TRBJ1-2; CDR3 protein: CASSGQGPFYGYTF; CDR3 DNA: TGTGCCAGCAGTGGACAGGGCCCTTTCTATGGCTACACCTTC
clone size: once; D gene: -; V gene: TRBV6-1; J gene: TRBJ1-2; CDR3 protein: CASGISTGVYYGYTF; CDR3 DNA: TGTGCCAGCGGTATTTCGACAGGTGTTTACTATGGCTACACCTTC
clone size: -; D gene: -; V gene: TRBV6-5; J gene: TRBJ1-2; CDR3 protein: CASSPREDGYTF; CDR3 DNA: TGTGCCAGCAGTCCCAGGGAGGACGGCTACACCTTC
clone size: -; D gene: -; V gene: TRBV27; J gene: TRBJ2-7; CDR3 protein: CASSLTGGGWEQYF; CDR3 DNA: TGTGCCAGCAGTTTAACAGGGGGGGGCTGGGAGCAGTACTTC
clone size: once; D gene: -; V gene: TRBV29-1; J gene: TRBJ2-3; CDR3 protein: CSGLPGLNPRGTDTQYF; CDR3 DNA: TGCAGCGGGCTGCCCGGCCTCAACCCCCGGGGCACAGATACGCAGTATTTT
clone size: -; D gene: TRBD1; V gene: TRBV27; J gene: TRBJ1-1; CDR3 protein: CASSNQGAYTEAFF; CDR3 DNA: TGTGCCAGCAGTAATCAGGGGGCTTATACTGAAGCTTTCTTT
clone size: -; D gene: TRBD2; V gene: TRBV5-1; J gene: TRBJ2-2; CDR3 protein: CASKPGLGPGELFF; CDR3 DNA: TGCGCCAGCAAACCGGGACTAGGTCCCGGGGAGCTGTTTTTT
clone size: -; D gene: TRBD2; V gene: TRBV4-1; J gene: TRBJ2-1; CDR3 protein: CASSRSPGLADYNEQFF; CDR3 DNA: TGCGCCAGCAGCCGAAGTCCGGGACTAGCGGATTACAATGAGCAGTTCTTC
clone size: once; D gene: -; V gene: TRBV23-1; J gene: TRBJ2-2; CDR3 protein: CASSQSSPSDSPNTGELFF; CDR3 DNA: TGCGCCAGCAGTCAATCTTCGCCCTCCGACTCCCCGAACACCGGGGAGCTGTTTTTT